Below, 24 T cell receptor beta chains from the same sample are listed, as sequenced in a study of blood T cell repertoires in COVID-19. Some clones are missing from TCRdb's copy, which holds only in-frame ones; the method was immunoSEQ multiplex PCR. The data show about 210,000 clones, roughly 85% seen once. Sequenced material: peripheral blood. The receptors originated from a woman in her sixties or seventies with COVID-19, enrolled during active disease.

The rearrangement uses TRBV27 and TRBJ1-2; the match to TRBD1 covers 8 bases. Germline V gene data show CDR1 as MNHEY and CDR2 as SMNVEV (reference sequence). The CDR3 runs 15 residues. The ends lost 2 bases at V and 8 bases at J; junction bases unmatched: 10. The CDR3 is CASSLIGSGGGGYTF. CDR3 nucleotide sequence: TGTGCCAGCAGTTTAATCGGCTCAGGGGGCGGCGGCTACACCTTC.

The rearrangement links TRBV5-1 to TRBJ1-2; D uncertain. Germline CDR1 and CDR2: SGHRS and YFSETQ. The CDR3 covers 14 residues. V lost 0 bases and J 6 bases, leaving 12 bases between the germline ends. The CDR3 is CASSLVEGLDGYTF. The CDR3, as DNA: TGCGCCAGCAGCTTGGTGGAGGGATTGGATGGCTACACCTTC. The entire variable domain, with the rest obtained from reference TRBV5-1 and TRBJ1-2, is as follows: KAGVTQTPRYLIKTRGQQVTLSCSPISGHRSVSWYQQTPGQGLQFLFEYFSETQRNKGNFPGRFSGRQFSNSRSEMNVSTLELGDSALYLCASSLVEGLDGYTFGSGTRLTVV.

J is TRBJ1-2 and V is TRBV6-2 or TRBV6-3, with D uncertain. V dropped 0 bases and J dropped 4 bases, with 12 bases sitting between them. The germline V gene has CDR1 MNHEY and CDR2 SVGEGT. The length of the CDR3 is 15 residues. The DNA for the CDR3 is TGTGCCAGCAGTTACTCGATGCCGAGTCTCTATGGCTACACCTTC. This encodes CASSYSMPSLYGYTF.

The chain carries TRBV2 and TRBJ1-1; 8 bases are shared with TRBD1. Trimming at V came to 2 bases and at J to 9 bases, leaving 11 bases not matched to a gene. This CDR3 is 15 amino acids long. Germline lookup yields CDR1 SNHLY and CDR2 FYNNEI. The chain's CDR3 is CASSETGGLVSKAFF. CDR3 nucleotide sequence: TGTGCCAGCAGTGAAACAGGGGGTCTCGTTAGTAAAGCTTTCTTT.

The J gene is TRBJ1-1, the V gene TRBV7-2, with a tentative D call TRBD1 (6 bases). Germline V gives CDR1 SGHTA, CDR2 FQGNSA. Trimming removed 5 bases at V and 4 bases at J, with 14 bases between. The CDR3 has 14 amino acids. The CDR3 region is CASSQSRGATEAFF. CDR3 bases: TGTGCCAGCAGCCAATCCAGGGGTGCCACTGAAGCTTTCTTT. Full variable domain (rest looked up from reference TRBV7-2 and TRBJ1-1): GAGVSQSPSNKVTEKGKDVELRCDPISGHTALYWYRQSLGQGLEFLIYFQGNSAPDKSGLPSDRFSAERTGGSVSTLTIQRTQQEDSAVYLCASSQSRGATEAFFGQGTRLTVV.

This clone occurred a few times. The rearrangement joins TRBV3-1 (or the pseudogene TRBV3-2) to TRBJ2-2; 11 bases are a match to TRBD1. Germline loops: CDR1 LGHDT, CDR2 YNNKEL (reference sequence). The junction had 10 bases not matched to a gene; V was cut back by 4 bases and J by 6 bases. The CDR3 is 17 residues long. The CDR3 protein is CASSRFVGQGAAGELFF. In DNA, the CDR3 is TGTGCCAGCAGCCGTTTTGTCGGACAGGGGGCCGCCGGGGAGCTGTTTTTT.

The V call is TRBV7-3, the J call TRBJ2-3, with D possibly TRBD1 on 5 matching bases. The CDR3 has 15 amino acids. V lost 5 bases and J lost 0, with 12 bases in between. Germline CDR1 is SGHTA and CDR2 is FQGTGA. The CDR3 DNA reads TGTGCCAGCAGCCTAAGGGGCGCTAGCACAGATACGCAGTATTTT. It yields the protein CASSLRGASTDTQYF.

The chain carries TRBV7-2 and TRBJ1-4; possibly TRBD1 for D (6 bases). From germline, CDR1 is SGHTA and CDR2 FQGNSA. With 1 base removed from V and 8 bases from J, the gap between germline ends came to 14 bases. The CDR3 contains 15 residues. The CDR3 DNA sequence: TGTGCCAGCAGCTTAGGGGGGGGCATGGACGAAAAACTGTTTTTT. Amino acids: CASSLGGGMDEKLFF.

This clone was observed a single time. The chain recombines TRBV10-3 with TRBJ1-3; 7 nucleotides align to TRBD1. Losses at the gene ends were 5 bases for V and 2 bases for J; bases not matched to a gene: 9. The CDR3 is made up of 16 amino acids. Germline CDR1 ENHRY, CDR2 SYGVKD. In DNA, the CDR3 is TGTGCCATCAGTTCTCCACGAACAGGGGCTGGAAACACCATATATTTT. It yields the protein CAISSPRTGAGNTIYF.

CDR3 sequence: CASSLQGAVNTEAFF. The CDR3 DNA follows: TGTGCCAGCAGCTTACAGGGGGCCGTGAACACTGAAGCTTTCTTT. This chain connects TRBV11-3 to TRBJ1-1; 8 bases align to TRBD1. The CDR3 is 15 residues long. The junction had 2 bases not matched to a gene; V was cut back by 2 bases and J by 0 bases. Germline loops: CDR1 SGHNT, CDR2 YENEEA.

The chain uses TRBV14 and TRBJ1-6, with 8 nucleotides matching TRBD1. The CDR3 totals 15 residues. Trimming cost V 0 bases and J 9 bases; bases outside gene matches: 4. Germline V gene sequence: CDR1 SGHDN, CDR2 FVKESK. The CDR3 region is CASSQEGQGGSPLHF. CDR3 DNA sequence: TGTGCCAGCAGCCAAGAAGGACAGGGAGGTTCACCCCTCCACTTT. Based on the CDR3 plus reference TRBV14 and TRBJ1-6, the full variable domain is EAGVTQFPSHSVIEKGQTVTLRCDPISGHDNLYWYRRVMGKEIKFLLHFVKESKQDESGMPNNRFLAERTGGTYSTLKVQPAELEDSGVYFCASSQEGQGGSPLHFGNGTRLTVT.

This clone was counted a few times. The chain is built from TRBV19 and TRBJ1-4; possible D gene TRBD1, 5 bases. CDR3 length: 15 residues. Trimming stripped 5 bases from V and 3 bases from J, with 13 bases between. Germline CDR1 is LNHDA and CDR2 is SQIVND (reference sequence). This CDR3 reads CASSLADRPNEKLFF. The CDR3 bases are TGTGCCAGTAGTTTGGCTGACAGACCTAATGAAAAACTGTTTTTT.

CDR3 DNA: TGTGCCAGCAGCTTGGGAACAGGGGGCACCCAGTACTTC. This translates into CASSLGTGGTQYF. The chain is built from TRBV5-6 and TRBJ2-5; TRBD1 agrees at 9 bases. The CDR3 is made up of 13 amino acids. Germline CDR1 SGHDT, CDR2 YYEEEE. The V gene end was trimmed by 0 bases and the J gene end by 8 bases; junction bases not matched to a gene: 2.

The CDR3 nucleotides read TGTGCCAGCAGCCCCTTGGGGAGCGCACAGAATACGCAGTATTTT. Translating gives CASSPLGSAQNTQYF. This chain links TRBV2 with TRBJ2-3, with D possibly being TRBD2 (5 bases). The CDR3 runs 15 residues. The germline V gene encodes CDR1 SNHLY and CDR2 FYNNEI. V lost 6 bases to trimming and J lost 7 bases, with 20 bases between them.

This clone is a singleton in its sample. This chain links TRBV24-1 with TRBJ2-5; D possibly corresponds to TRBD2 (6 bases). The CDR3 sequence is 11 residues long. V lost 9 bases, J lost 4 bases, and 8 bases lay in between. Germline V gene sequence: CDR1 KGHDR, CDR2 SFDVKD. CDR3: CATAEGETQYF. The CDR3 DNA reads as TGTGCCACCGCGGAGGGAGAGACCCAGTACTTC.

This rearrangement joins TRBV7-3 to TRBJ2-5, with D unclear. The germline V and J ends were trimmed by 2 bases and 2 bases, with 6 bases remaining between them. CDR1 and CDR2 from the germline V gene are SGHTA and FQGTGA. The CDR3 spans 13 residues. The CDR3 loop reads CASSLEQQETQYF. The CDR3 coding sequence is TGTGCCAGCAGCTTAGAACAGCAAGAGACCCAGTACTTC.

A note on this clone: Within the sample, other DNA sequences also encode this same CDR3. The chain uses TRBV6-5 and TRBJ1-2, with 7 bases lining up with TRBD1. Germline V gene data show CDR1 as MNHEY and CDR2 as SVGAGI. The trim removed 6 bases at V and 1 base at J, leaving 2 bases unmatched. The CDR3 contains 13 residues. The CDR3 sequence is CASSPGGNYGYTF. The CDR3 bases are TGTGCCAGCAGCCCAGGGGGTAACTATGGCTACACCTTC.

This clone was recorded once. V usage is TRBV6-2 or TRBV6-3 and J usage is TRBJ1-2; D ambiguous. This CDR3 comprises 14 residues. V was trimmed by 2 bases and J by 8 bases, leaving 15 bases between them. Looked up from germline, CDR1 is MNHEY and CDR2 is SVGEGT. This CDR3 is CASSYLSPSGGYTF. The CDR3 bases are TGTGCCAGCAGTTACCTTTCCCCAAGTGGCGGCTACACCTTC.

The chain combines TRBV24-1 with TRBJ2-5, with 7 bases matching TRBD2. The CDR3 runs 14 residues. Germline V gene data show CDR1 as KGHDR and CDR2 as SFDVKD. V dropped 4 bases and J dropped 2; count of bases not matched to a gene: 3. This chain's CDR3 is CATSEGGMQETQYF. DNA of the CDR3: TGTGCCACCAGTGAGGGAGGGATGCAAGAGACCCAGTACTTC.

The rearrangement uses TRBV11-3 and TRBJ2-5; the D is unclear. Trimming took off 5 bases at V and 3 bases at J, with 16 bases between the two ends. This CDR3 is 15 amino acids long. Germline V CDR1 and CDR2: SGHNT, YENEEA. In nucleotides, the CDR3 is TGTGCCAGCAGCAAAGAAGGCAGAGGAGAAGAGACCCAGTACTTC. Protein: CASSKEGRGEETQYF.

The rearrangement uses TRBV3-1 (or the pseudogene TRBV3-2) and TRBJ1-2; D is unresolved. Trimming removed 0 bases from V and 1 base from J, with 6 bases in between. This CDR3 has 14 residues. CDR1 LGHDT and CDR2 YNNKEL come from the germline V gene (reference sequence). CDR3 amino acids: CASSQEPLNYGYTF. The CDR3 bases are TGTGCCAGCAGCCAAGAACCACTTAACTATGGCTACACCTTC.

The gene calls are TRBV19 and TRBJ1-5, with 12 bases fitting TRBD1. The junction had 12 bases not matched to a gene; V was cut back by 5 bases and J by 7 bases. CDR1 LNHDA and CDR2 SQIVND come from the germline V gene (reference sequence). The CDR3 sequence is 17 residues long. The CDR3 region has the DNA TGTGCCAGTAGTTCCTCCGGGACAGGGGGCGCGCAGCAGCCCCAGCATTTT. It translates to CASSSSGTGGAQQPQHF.

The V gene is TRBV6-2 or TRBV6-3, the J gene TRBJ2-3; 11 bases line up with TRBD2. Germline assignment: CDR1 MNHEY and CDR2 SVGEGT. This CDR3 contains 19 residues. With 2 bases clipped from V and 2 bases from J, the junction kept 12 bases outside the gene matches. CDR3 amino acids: CASSYPAPIAGGDTDTQYF. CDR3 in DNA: TGTGCCAGCAGTTACCCGGCCCCCATAGCGGGAGGGGACACAGATACGCAGTATTTT.

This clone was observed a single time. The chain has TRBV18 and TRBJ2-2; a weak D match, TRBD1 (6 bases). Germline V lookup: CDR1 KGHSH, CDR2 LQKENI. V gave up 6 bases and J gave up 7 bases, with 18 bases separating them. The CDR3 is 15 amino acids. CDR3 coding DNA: TGTGCCAGCTCGCCCAGCGCAGGGGCCGACGGGGAGCTGTTTTTT. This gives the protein CASSPSAGADGELFF.